The following is a TCR beta chain sequence with its context. As yet, its antigen is unknown. The trim removed 0 bases at V and 7 bases at J, leaving 0 bases unmatched. This CDR3 is 13 amino acids long. Use of 60 Vbeta and 13 Jbeta primers characterized the PCR. Original data processing: A later analysis counted approximately 80 million unique TCR beta chains, around 11 million shared. Sequencing used immunoSEQ multiplex PCR; TCRdb keeps in-frame clones, though not all of them. The V and J calls and clone size are taken from that table; D and trimming were inferred from the DNA. The table has around 150,000 clones, more than 70% seen once; the top ten hold approximately 6.5%. The data stem from a study of cytomegalovirus exposure and HLA in healthy donors. Overall study findings and caveats: In vitro assays verified that a few CMV-associated chains recognized CMV antigens specifically. The study assumed roughly uniform donor sequencing depth for presence/absence analyses. A list of approximately 150 TCR beta chains associated with cytomegalovirus was given.

The sequencing input was PBMCs. The receptor was isolated from a male donor in good health and CMV-seropositive. The rearrangement joins TRBV23-1 to TRBJ2-1; the match to TRBD2 covers 7 bases. TRBV23-1 is labeled an ORF, and its function is uncertain. The CDR3 coding sequence is TGCGCCAGCAGTCAATCGGGAGGGAATGAGCAGTTCTTC. Translating gives CASSQSGGNEQFF.